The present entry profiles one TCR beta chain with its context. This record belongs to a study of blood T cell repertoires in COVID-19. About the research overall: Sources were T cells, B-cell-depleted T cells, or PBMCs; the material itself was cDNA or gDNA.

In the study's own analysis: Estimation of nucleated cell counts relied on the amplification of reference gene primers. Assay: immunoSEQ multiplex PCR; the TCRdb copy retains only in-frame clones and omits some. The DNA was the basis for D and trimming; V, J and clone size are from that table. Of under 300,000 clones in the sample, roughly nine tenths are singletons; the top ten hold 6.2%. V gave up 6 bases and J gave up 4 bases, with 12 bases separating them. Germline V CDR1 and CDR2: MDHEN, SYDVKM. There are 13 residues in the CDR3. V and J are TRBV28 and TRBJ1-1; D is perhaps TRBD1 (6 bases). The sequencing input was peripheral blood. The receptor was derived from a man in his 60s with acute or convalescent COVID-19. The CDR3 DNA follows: TGTGCCAGCAGAACTACAGGGCCCACTGAAGCTTTCTTT. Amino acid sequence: CASRTTGPTEAFF. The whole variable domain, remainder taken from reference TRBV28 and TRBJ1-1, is DVKVTQSSRYLVKRTGEKVFLECVQDMDHENMFWYRQDPGLGLRLIYFSYDVKMKEKGDIPEGYSVSREKKERFSLILESASTNQTSMYLCASRTTGPTEAFFGQGTRLTVV.